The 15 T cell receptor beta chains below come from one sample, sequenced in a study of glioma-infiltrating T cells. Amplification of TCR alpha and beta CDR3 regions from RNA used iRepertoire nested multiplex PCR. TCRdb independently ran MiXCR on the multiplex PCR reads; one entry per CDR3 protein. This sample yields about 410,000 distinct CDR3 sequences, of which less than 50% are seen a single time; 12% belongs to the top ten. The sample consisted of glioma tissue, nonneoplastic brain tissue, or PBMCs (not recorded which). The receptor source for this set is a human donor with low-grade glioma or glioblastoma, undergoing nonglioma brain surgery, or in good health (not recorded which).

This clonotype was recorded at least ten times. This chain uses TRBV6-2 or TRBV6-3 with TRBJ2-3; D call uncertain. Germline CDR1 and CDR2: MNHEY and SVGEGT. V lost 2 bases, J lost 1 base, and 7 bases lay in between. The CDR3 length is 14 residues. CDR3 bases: TGTGCCAGCAGTTACCGTCGGGGCACAGATACGCAGTATTTT. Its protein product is CASSYRRGTDTQYF.

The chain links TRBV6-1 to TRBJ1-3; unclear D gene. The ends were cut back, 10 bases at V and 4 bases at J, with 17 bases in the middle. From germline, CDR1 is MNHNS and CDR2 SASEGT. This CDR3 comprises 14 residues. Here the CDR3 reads CAISQTTPGNTIYF. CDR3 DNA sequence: TGTGCCATCAGCCAGACGACACCCGGAAACACCATATATTTT.

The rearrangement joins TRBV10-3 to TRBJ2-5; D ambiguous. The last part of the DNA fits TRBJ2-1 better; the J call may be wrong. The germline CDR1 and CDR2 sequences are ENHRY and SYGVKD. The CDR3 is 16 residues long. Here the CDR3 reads CAISTTWATGYNEQFF. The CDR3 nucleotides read TGTGCCATCAGTACCACCTGGGCCACGGGCTACAATGAGCAGTTCTTC.

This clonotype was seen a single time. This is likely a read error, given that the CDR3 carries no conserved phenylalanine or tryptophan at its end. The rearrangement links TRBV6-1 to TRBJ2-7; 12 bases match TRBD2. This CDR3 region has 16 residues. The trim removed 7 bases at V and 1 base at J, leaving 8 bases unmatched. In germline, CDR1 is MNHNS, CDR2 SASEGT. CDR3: CASNRLAGELSYEQYS. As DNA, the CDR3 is TGTGCCAGCAATCGACTAGCGGGAGAGTTGTCCTACGAGCAGTACTCC.

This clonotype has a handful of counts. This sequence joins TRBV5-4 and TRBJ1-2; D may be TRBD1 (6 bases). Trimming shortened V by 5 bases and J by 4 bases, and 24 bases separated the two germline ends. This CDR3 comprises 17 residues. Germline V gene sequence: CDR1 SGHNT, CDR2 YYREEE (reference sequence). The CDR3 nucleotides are TGTGCCAGCAGTTTAAACGGGGGCAGGGAGACTCCCTATGGCTACACCTTC. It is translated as CASSLNGGRETPYGYTF.

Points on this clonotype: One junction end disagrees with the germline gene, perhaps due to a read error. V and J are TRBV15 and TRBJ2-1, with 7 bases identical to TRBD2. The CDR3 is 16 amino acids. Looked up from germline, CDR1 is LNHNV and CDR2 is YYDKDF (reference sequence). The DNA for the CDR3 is TGTGCCAGCAGCTTGCGGACGGCGGGGGATTACAATGAGCAGTTCTTC. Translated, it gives CASSLRTAGDYNEQFF.

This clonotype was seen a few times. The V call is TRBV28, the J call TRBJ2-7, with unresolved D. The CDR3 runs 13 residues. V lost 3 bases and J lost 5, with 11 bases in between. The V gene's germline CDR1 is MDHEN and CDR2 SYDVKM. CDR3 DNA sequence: TGTGCCAGCAGTTTCTTCGGGTTGAACGAGCAGTACTTC. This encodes CASSFFGLNEQYF.

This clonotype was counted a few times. CDR3 DNA sequence: TGTGCCAGCAGTGACCGGCGGGAGGGTGGAGATACGCAGTATTTT. Translated: CASSDRREGGDTQYF. V and J are TRBV6-4 and TRBJ2-3; TRBD2 matches at 9 bases. CDR1 MRHNA and CDR2 SNTAGT come from the germline V gene. With V trimmed by 2 bases and J by 5 bases, 5 bases remained unmatched. CDR3 length: 15 amino acids.

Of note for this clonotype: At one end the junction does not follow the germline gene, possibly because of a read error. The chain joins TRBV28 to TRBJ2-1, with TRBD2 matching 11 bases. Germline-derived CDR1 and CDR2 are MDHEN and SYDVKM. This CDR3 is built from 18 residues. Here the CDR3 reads CASSFSPLAGGTYNEQLF. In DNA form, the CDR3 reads TGTGCCAGCAGCTTCTCACCGCTAGCGGGAGGTACCTACAATGAGCAGCTCTTC.

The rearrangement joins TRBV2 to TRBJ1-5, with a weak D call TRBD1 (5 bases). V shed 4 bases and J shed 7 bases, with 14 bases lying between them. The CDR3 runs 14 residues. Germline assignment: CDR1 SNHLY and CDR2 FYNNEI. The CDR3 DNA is TGTGCCAGCAGTGGGACATTAAGGGACCAGCCCCAGCATTTT. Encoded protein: CASSGTLRDQPQHF.

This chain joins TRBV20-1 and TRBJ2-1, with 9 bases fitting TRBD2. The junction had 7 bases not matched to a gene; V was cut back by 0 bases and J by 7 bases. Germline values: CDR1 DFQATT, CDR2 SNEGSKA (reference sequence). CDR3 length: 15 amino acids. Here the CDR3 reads CSARDRIAGENEQFF. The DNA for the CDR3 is TGCAGTGCTAGAGATAGGATAGCGGGAGAAAATGAGCAGTTCTTC.

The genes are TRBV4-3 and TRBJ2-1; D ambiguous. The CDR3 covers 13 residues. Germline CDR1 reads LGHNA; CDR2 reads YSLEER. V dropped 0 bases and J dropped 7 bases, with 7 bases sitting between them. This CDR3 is CASSQDPENEQFF. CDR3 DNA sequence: TGCGCCAGCAGCCAAGACCCGGAGAATGAGCAGTTCTTC.

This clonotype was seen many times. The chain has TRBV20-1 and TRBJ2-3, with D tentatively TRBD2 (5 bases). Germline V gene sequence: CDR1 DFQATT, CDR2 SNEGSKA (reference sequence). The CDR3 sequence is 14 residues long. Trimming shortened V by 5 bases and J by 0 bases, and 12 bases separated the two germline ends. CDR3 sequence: CSAYGRESTDTQYF. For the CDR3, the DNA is TGCAGTGCTTACGGACGGGAAAGCACAGATACGCAGTATTTT.

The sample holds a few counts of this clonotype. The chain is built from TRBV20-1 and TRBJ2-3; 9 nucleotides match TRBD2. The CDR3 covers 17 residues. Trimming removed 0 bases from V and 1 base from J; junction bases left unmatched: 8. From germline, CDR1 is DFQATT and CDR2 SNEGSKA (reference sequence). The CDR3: CSARDPSGMKGTDTQYF. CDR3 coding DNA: TGCAGTGCTAGAGACCCTAGCGGGATGAAGGGCACAGATACGCAGTATTTT.

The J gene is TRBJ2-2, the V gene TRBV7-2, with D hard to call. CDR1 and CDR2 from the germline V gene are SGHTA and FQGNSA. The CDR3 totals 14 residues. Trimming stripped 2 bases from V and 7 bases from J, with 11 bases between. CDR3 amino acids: CASSLFQPCGELFF. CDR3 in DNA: TGTGCCAGCAGCTTATTCCAGCCCTGCGGGGAGCTGTTTTTT.